A selection of T cell receptor beta chains follows, all from one sample in a study of T-cell reconstitution after alpha-beta-depleted transplantation in children. One entry per CDR3 protein results from TCRdb running MiXCR on the PCR reads. The sample shows approximately 420,000 distinct CDR3 sequences, roughly a tenth of them seen only once. Specimen: PBMCs from the stem cell graft donor, collected from the stem cell graft. Source of these receptors: a human donor who donated a stem cell graft to a child with acute myeloid leukemia. The CDR3 runs from the conserved cysteine through the conserved F or W. Each record gives: clone size, CDR3 length, J gene, V gene, D gene, CDR3 DNA, CDR3 protein. A D gene is named only where the DNA matches it firmly. Clone size is stated in some rows and not others, as once, few, many or a class when expanded.

.	18	TRBJ2-1	TRBV11-1	.	TGTGCCAGCAGCGTAGTGGGAGTTAGTGAGAGCTCCTACAATGAGCAGTTCTTC	CASSVVGVSESSYNEQFF
few	16	TRBJ2-5	TRBV14	TRBD1	TGTGCCAGCAGCCAAGGGACAGGGATGGGACAAGAGACCCAGTACTTC	CASSQGTGMGQETQYF
.	13	TRBJ2-7	TRBV29-1	.	TGCAGCCTGAGGGGTGGGGATGCGGGCGAGCAGTACTTC	CSLRGGDAGEQYF
few	13	TRBJ1-1	TRBV18	.	TGTGCCAGCTCACTCCCAGGAGTCCGCGAAGCTTTCTTT	CASSLPGVREAFF
.	17	TRBJ2-3	TRBV7-8	TRBD1	TGTGCCAGCAGCCCCCTGGGGGGGACAGGGCTTACAGATACGCAGTATTTT	CASSPLGGTGLTDTQYF
.	14	TRBJ2-3	TRBV2	.	TGTGCCAGCAGTGAGCTTGGGACCCCCGATACGCAGTATTTT	CASSELGTPDTQYF
.	15	TRBJ1-6	TRBV12-3/TRBV12-4	.	TGTGCCAGCAGTTTAATCGGACGGAATAATTCACCCCTCCACTTT	CASSLIGRNNSPLHF
.	14	TRBJ1-1	TRBV12-3/TRBV12-4	.	TGTGCCAGCAGTGCCGTAGGATGGAACACTGAAGCTTTCTTT	CASSAVGWNTEAFF
.	14	TRBJ2-7	TRBV18	TRBD1	TGTGCCAGCTCACGAAGGGACAGGACCTACGAGCAGTACTTC	CASSRRDRTYEQYF
few	15	TRBJ1-1	TRBV28	TRBD1	TGTGCCAGCAGTTCAACCGGGACAGGGCGCACTGAAGCTTTCTTT	CASSSTGTGRTEAFF
.	15	TRBJ2-7	TRBV20-1	TRBD1	TGCAGTGCTAGAGATGGGACAGGGAGCTCCTACGAGCAGTACTTC	CSARDGTGSSYEQYF
few	15	TRBJ1-6	TRBV6-1	TRBD1	TGTGCCAGCAGTACACCGACAGGGACCAATTCACCCCTCCACTTT	CASSTPTGTNSPLHF
many	15	TRBJ1-3	TRBV29-1	TRBD1	TGCAGCGTTTGGGGACAGGGGGTCTCTGGAAACACCATATATTTT	CSVWGQGVSGNTIYF
many	13	TRBJ2-1	TRBV5-5	.	TGTGCCAGCAGCTTGGGGGCCGACAATGAGCAGTTCTTC	CASSLGADNEQFF
.	12	TRBJ2-1	TRBV9	.	TGTGCCAGCAGCGCGCATAACAATGAGCAGTTCTTC	CASSAHNNEQFF
few	17	TRBJ1-6	TRBV7-2	TRBD1	TGTGCCAGCAGCTTAGCTATCGGGAACAGGGGAAATTCACCCCTCCACTTT	CASSLAIGNRGNSPLHF
.	20	TRBJ2-3	TRBV20-1	TRBD2	TGCAGTGCTAGAGATGGAACTAGCGGGAGCTCTTATATGAGCACAGATACGCAGTATTTT	CSARDGTSGSSYMSTDTQYF
.	16	TRBJ1-5	TRBV7-2	.	TGTGCCAGCAGCTTAGAGGTGGGGTCGGGCAATCAGCCCCAGCATTTT	CASSLEVGSGNQPQHF
many	13	TRBJ1-1	TRBV6-2/TRBV6-3	.	TGTGCCAGCGGAATCAACACGGGGACTGAAGCTTTCTTT	CASGINTGTEAFF
few	11	TRBJ2-1	TRBV5-1	.	TGCGCCAGCAGCCTCAGTACGGAGCAGTTCTTC	CASSLSTEQFF
few	16	TRBJ2-2	TRBV10-3	.	TGTGCCATCAGTGAGTCGGGTTTGACATACACCGGGGAGCTGTTTTTT	CAISESGLTYTGELFF
.	16	TRBJ1-4	TRBV20-1	.	TGCACTGCTAGAGACCGAAAGGCGACAACTAATGAAAAACTGTTTTTT	CTARDRKATTNEKLFF
.	17	TRBJ2-3	TRBV4-2	TRBD2	TGTGCCAGCAGCCGGTTTACAGCGGGGGAAGGCGCAGATACGCAGTATTTT	CASSRFTAGEGADTQYF
.	13	TRBJ2-5	TRBV12-5	.	TGTGCTAGTGGTTTGAGGGGGAGAGAGACCCAGTACTTC	CASGLRGRETQYF
.	16	TRBJ2-1	TRBV5-1	TRBD2	TGCGCCAGCAGCTTCGTTAGCGGGAATATTTACAATGAGCAGTTCTTC	CASSFVSGNIYNEQFF
.	15	TRBJ2-1	TRBV7-9	.	TGTGCCAGCAGTCTCGGAAGGGTTTTGAGCAATGAGCAGTTCTTC	CASSLGRVLSNEQFF
.	15	TRBJ2-1	TRBV6-1	TRBD2	TGTGCCAGCAGGTTCGAAGCGGGGGGGGACAATGAGCAGTTCTTC	CASRFEAGGDNEQFF
.	16	TRBJ2-3	TRBV15	TRBD2	TGTGCCACCAGCAGCGGACTAGCGGGGATCACAGATACGCAGTATTTT	CATSSGLAGITDTQYF
.	16	TRBJ2-7	TRBV5-5	TRBD2	TGTGCCAGCAGCTTGGGACTAGCGGGAGCCAACTACGAGCAGTACTTC	CASSLGLAGANYEQYF
few	13	TRBJ2-7	TRBV6-1	.	TGTGCCAGCAGTGGGCAGGGTGTGTACGAGCAGTACTTC	CASSGQGVYEQYF
.	13	TRBJ2-5	TRBV7-8	.	TGTGCCAGCAGCTTAGACCTCAGGGAGACCCAGTACTTC	CASSLDLRETQYF
few	12	TRBJ1-5	TRBV12-3/TRBV12-4	.	TGTGCCAGCCGGGGAGGGGGACAGCCCCAGCATTTT	CASRGGGQPQHF
few	14	TRBJ1-2	TRBV2	.	TGTGCCAGCAGTGAAGCAGCGGGAATTCAAGGCTACACCTTC	CASSEAAGIQGYTF
few	15	TRBJ1-6	TRBV15	.	TGTGCCACCAGCACCCGGACAGCCGATAATTCACCCCTCCACTTT	CATSTRTADNSPLHF
few	11	TRBJ1-1	TRBV29-1	.	TGCAGCGGGGACACCGGGGCTGAAGCTTTCTTT	CSGDTGAEAFF
.	14	TRBJ2-7	TRBV2	.	TGTGCCAGCAGTGAAGGGGACTGGGACAAAGGGCAGTACTTC	CASSEGDWDKGQYF
.	15	TRBJ2-7	TRBV9	TRBD2	TGTGCCAGCAGCGTCGGTAGCGGGAGCGCCGACGAGCAGTACTTC	CASSVGSGSADEQYF
.	16	TRBJ2-1	TRBV18	TRBD2	TGTGCCAGCTCACGATCCGGGACTAGCGGTTACAATGAGCAGTTCTTC	CASSRSGTSGYNEQFF
.	15	TRBJ2-1	TRBV4-3	TRBD2	TGCGCCAGCAGCCAAGAGGGAGGGAACTACAATGAGCAGTTCTTC	CASSQEGGNYNEQFF
few	15	TRBJ2-1	TRBV4-2	TRBD2	TGTGCCAGCAGCAAACTAGCGGGAGACTACAATGAGCAGTTCTTC	CASSKLAGDYNEQFF
.	13	TRBJ2-1	TRBV5-1	.	TGCGCCAGCTGCGGGACGGAGGACAATGAGCAGTTCTTC	CASCGTEDNEQFF
.	17	TRBJ2-7	TRBV18	TRBD1	TGTGCCAGCTCACCACCGGCCGGGACAGGGACGAACTACGAGCAGTACTTC	CASSPPAGTGTNYEQYF
few	16	TRBJ2-2	TRBV7-8	TRBD1	TGTGCCAGCAGCCCAAGGGGGACAGTAAACACCGGGGAGCTGTTTTTT	CASSPRGTVNTGELFF
few	16	TRBJ2-1	TRBV10-3	TRBD2	TGTGCCATCAGTGAGCCGGGACTAGCGGGACACAATGAGCAGTTCTTC	CAISEPGLAGHNEQFF
few	14	TRBJ2-5	TRBV20-1	.	TGCAGTGCTAGAGAAAGGTCCTGGAAGGAGACCCAGTACTTC	CSARERSWKETQYF
.	12	TRBJ2-2	TRBV6-5	.	TGTGCCAGCAAGAAAGTTTCCGGGGAGCTGTTTTTT	CASKKVSGELFF
.	16	TRBJ2-7	TRBV7-9	.	TGTGCCAGCAGCCCAGTACCGGCAACAGGGCCCTACGAGCAGTACTTC	CASSPVPATGPYEQYF
many	12	TRBJ1-1	TRBV6-5	.	TGTGCCAGCAGTCGGCTGAACACTGAAGCTTTCTTT	CASSRLNTEAFF
.	13	TRBJ1-6	TRBV14	.	TGTGCCAGCAGCCCCCGGACTCTTTCACCCCTCCACTTT	CASSPRTLSPLHF
few	14	TRBJ2-1	TRBV6-5	.	TGTGCCAGTGGGAGGAGGGGGTCCTACAATGAGCAGTTCTTC	CASGRRGSYNEQFF